This T cell receptor beta chain was identified in a study of cytomegalovirus exposure and HLA in healthy donors (dated by TCRdb to about 2017). Context from the whole study: According to an earlier analysis of 587 of the donors, 150 million to 200 million T cells yielded 117 million unique TCR beta sequences and approximately 280 Gb of sequence data. An early release covering around 630 HLA-typed donors comprised approximately 300 gigabases of sequencing data and some 79 million unique TCR sequences. Of the roughly 410 genotyped donors, 70% to 90% were placed in the genetic ancestry cluster associated with self-reported Caucasian donors. The study aimed to test whether cataloging public T cell receptors could reveal signatures of past pathogen exposure. Using immunosequencing, the study profiled T cell repertoires from about 610 subjects and related those repertoires to cytomegalovirus serostatus. In addition to the first cohort of approximately 670 subjects, a separate validation cohort of over 90 different subjects was used. To predict cytomegalovirus infection status, the study brought together high-throughput TCR immunosequencing, statistical association of individual TCRs with disease status, and machine learning. A later analysis re-analyzed previously published TCR beta repertoires from 666 donors and added high-resolution HLA genotyping to study TCR occurrence patterns. Rather than using new phenotypic data, the later analysis identified candidate immune exposures from TCR beta sequences and from how often those sequences occurred across donors. To decide whether each TCR beta V gene segment behaved as functional or pseudogenic, an earlier analysis of some 600 of the donors relied on high-throughput TCR beta sequencing. Donor age, sex, ethnicity and CMV serostatus were compiled together with the repertoire data. A later genetic analysis took genome-wide SNP genotypes for about 55% of the roughly 670 donors and used that subset as a discovery cohort. Every discovery cohort repertoire had been produced on one sequencing platform. Class I and class II HLA loci were covered by the typing at four-digit resolution. Typing coverage varied by locus: 629-630 donors for A, B, C, DRB1 and DQB1; approximately 560 for DQA1; more than 600 for DPA1; 450 to 480 for DPB1. Several DR-DQ haplotypes were handled as single units for association and clustering, since linkage in the cohort was strong. On average, roughly 240,000 unique TCR beta nucleotide sequences were sequenced per donor among more than 350 genotyped donors of the cohort, with about 19% of those sequences being non-productive. Results and caveats for the whole study, not just this receptor: Presence/absence analyses assumed roughly uniform sequencing depth across donors, an assumption that may not hold. A later genetic analysis reported fewer N-insertions in productive TCRs among donors in an Asian-associated ancestry cluster than the roughly 620-donor mean. In a later analysis, several top co-occurrence clusters were reported to appear linked to parvovirus B19, influenza, CMV and Epstein-Barr virus. Because HLA typing was unavailable for some donors at each locus, only the typed subset was used in association tests. According to a later analysis, most CMV-associated TCR beta chains appeared to be HLA-restricted, and the HLA associations seemed to be driven largely by CMV exposure. This cohort had only TCR beta chains sequenced, and the lack of alpha or paired-chain data limited which features could be detected. Linkage disequilibrium might explain the correlated functional status among segregating V segments, but an unknown experimental factor could not be excluded. Three of the identified cytomegalovirus-associated TCR beta chains were confirmed in vitro to be specific for cytomegalovirus antigens. Most TCR sequences were observed very rarely across donors, whereas some public TCRs were present in many individuals. Assigning TCR associations to individual alleles was difficult when HLA alleles, especially DR and DQ, strongly co-occurred. At a false discovery rate of 0.05, a later analysis linked around 17,000 TCR beta sequences to specific HLA alleles. In an earlier analysis of approximately 600 of the donors, most TCR beta V segments were observed in productive rearrangements about 87% or about 30% of the time, broadly matching IMGT annotations. In a later genetic analysis, a missense DCLRE1C variant was associated with V-gene and J-gene trimming of TCR beta chains, and the association was replicated in an independent cohort. A further reported finding was that TCR beta sequences accurately predicted the HLA-A and HLA-B alleles for most subjects in the first cohort. Immune exposure information for the cohort was limited to CMV serostatus. In a later analysis, the rate of TCR association differed among HLA loci, with DRB1 alleles having the most associated TCRs and HLA-C alleles having the fewest. A group of highly shared sequence variants was considered likely to be a technical artifact of the sequencing pipeline. According to the authors, the approach could potentially be generalized to other disease states and immunological phenotypes. The study listed 150 to 200 TCR beta chains as associated with cytomegalovirus. The classifier was reported to diagnose cytomegalovirus status with high specificity and sensitivity in both the original cohort and the validation cohort. Some 15 rarely observed V segments, including chromosome 9 orphons, were excluded from the earlier analysis of approximately 600 of the donors because counts were too low. A later analysis found that HLA-associated TCR beta chains were more clonally expanded and had lower generation probabilities than equally common non-associated chains.

Library generation was performed with the immunoSEQ multiplex PCR assay. For the multiplex PCR, a mixture combining 60 forward primers for TCR Vbeta segments and 13 reverse primers for TCR Jbeta segments was used. A multiplex PCR assay on genomic DNA amplified the CDR3 region of rearranged TCR beta genes. The amplified TCR beta libraries were sequenced on the Illumina HiSeq System as 87-base-pair reads. The authors' analysis ran thus. Across the 670 or so repertoires, a later analysis counted some 80 million unique TCR beta chains, 9 million to 14 million of which were shared by at least two donors. Raw reads were error-corrected and collapsed into unique sequences by a nearest-neighbor algorithm in which closely related sequences were merged to remove PCR and sequencing errors. CDR3 sequences were aligned to IMGT reference sequences to assign V, D and J gene segments. For a sequence to be retained, at least a six-nucleotide match to both a V gene segment and a J gene segment was required. A rearrangement was called productive if the CDR3 had no stop codons and remained in frame with V and J, and every other rearrangement was called non-productive. CDR3 was defined according to IMGT convention as the region running from the second conserved V-encoded cysteine to the conserved J-encoded phenylalanine. In an earlier analysis of around 640 of the donors, sequences lacking an unambiguous match to a single V gene segment were excluded. In an earlier analysis of some 590 of the donors, V segments were called functional above 56.7% productive rearrangements and were called segregating when the between-donor standard deviation exceeded 5%. A statistical classification framework was developed to diagnose cytomegalovirus status using the catalog of TCR beta chain sequences. A later analysis assigned V and J genes by comparing TCR nucleotide sequences with IMGT/GENE-DB human TR gene sequences. The TCRdist pipeline was used in a later analysis to assign CDR3 sequences and most-parsimonious VDJ recombination scenarios. In a later analysis, each TCR beta chain was defined by its CDR3 amino acid sequence together with its V-gene family, and reads lacking a unique V-gene family were excluded. A later analysis removed 500 to 600 highly shared, low-generation-probability nucleotide sequences to deal with suspected cross-contamination and a sequencing artifact. A later analysis calculated a clonal expansion index for each public chain from normalized within-repertoire ranks of inferred template counts. In a later analysis, generation probabilities were computed with a VDJ recombination model fitted to out-of-frame rearrangements, and the resulting probabilities were checked against IGoR. A later analysis scored TCR-TCR, TCR-HLA and TCR-CMV co-occurrence with hypergeometric tests, applying a repertoire-size bias correction to TCR pairs. To estimate false discovery rates, a later analysis permuted the HLA or CMV assignments 20 times. A later analysis grouped co-occurring TCRs with DBSCAN, adding TCRdist sequence similarity when clustering within HLA-allele-positive subsets. Repertoires with fewer than 30,000 or more than 120,000 public chains were left out of co-occurrence clustering, as were a handful of repertoires with anomalous nucleotide sharing. This is the immuneACCESS table as TCRdb keeps it, with only in-frame sequences that have V and J called. A part of the clones is gone; compared with another copy, unresolved V genes explain less than half, and the rest is unexplained. For V, J and clone size, that table is used; D and trimming come from the DNA. Within this sample are about 140,000 clones, with 73% of them counted one time only. The ten largest clones capture under 15% of the sample.

Worth noting for this clone: Its binding antigen is unknown. There are no base qualities to consult, and no much larger clone falls within one base.

The cohort comprised hundreds of healthy bone marrow donors. Cohort members were all nominally healthy when sampled, although unrecorded immune exposures were likely present. CMV serostatus was positive for around 310 and negative for about half of the roughly 670 cohort members, and was not recorded for this donor. A peripheral blood sample was provided by each donor, and peripheral blood mononuclear cells were used for TCR beta sequencing. The Qiagen DNeasy Blood Extraction Kit was used to extract genomic DNA from the blood cell samples. This sequence originates from a human donor in good health. Sequencing was performed on PBMCs.

The CDR3 reads as follows: CASSNTGGYTGELFF. The bases are TGTGCCAGCAGCAATACAGGGGGCTACACCGGGGAGCTGTTTTTT. The chain was built from TRBV7-6 and TRBJ2-2; 9 middle bases align to TRBD1. The CDR3 spans 15 residues, from the cysteine through the phenylalanine. Kept here is only the CDR3 DNA, which spans 45 bases and is read in frame from base 1. CDR1 and CDR2 are read off the germline V gene as SGHVS and FNYEAQ. V is pruned by 5 bases and J by 3 bases, leaving 4 bases of the junction without a gene match.